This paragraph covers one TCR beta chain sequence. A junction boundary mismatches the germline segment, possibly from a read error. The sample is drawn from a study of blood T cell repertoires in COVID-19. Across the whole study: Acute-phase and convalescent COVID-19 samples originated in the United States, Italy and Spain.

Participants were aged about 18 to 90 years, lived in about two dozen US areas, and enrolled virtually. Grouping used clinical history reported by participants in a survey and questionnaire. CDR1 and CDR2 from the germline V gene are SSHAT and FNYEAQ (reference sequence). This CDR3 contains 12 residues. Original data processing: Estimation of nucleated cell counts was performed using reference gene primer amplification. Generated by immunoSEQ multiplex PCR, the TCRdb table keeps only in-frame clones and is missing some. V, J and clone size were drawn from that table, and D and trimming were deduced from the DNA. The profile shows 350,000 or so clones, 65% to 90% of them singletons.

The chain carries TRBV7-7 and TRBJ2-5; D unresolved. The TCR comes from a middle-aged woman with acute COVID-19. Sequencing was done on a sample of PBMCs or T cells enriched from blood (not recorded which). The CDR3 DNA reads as TGTGCTAGCAGCCATCCGAGAGAGACCCAGTACTTC. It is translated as CASSHPRETQYF.